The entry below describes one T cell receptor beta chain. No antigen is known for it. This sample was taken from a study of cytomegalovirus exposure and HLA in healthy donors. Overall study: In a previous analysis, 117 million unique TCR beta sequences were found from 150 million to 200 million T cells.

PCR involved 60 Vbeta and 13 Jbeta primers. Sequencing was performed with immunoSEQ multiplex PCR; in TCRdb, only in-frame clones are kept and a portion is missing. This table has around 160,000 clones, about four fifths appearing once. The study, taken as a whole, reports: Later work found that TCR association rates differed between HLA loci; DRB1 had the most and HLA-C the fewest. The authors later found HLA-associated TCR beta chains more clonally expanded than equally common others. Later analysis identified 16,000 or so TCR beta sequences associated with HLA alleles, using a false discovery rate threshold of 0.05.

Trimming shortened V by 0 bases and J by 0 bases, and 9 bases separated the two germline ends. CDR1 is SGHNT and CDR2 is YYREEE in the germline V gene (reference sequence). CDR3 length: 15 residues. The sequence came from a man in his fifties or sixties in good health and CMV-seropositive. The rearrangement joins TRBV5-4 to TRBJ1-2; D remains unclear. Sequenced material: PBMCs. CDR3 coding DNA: TGTGCCAGCAGCTTGGGGCAGAACGCTAACTATGGCTACACCTTC. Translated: CASSLGQNANYGYTF.